A selection of T cell receptor beta chains follows, all from one sample in a study of shared clonotypes between healthy human individuals. Clones were sequenced by immunoSEQ multiplex PCR, and TCRdb holds only the in-frame ones, with some missing. Of more than 500,000 clones in the sample, approximately 95% are singletons; the top ten hold approximately 0.12%. The sample comprised naive CD8+ T cells sorted from blood. The receptor set was obtained from a woman aged 25 to 39 in good health. The CDR3 runs from the conserved cysteine through the conserved F or W. The D gene is left open where the match is weak. A row's size may be missing; if present it is once, few, many or a size class.

DNA	CDR3	D	size	V	J
TGTGCCAGCACCGCCGGGACAGGGGGCACTGACGAGCAGTACTTC	CASTAGTGGTDEQYF	TRBD1	-	TRBV28	TRBJ2-7
TGTGCCAGCAGCTCCGACTGGAGCGGGGAGCTGTTTTTT	CASSSDWSGELFF	-	-	TRBV5-6	TRBJ2-2
TGTGCCAGCAGTTCAGGGTCGCAGGGGCGGACCGTCTACGAGCAGTACTTC	CASSSGSQGRTVYEQYF	-	-	TRBV7-3	TRBJ2-7
TGTGCCAGCAGCTTAGTCCCCTACGAACAGGGGGCTAGCTTCGGAGAGCAGTACTTC	CASSLVPYEQGASFGEQYF	TRBD1	-	TRBV11-2	TRBJ2-7
TGTGCCAGCAGCGAGCCCCCCCGCAATGAGCAGTTCTTC	CASSEPPRNEQFF	-	-	TRBV9	TRBJ2-1
TGTGCCAGCAGATCCCCCGTTAGCTCCTACAATGAGCAGTTCTTC	CASRSPVSSYNEQFF	-	-	TRBV2	TRBJ2-1
TGTGCCAGCAACTTGGAAGGGACAGAGTTATACGAGCAGTACTTC	CASNLEGTELYEQYF	TRBD1	-	TRBV6-1	TRBJ2-7
TGTGCCAGCAGCCTGAGGGGGGGGAGGCAAGAGACCCAGTACTTC	CASSLRGGRQETQYF	-	-	TRBV28	TRBJ2-5
TGTGCCAGCAGCCCCGGCCCGGACAGGGAGGCAGGAAACACCATATATTTT	CASSPGPDREAGNTIYF	TRBD1	once	TRBV7-9	TRBJ1-3
TGTGCCAGCAGTTTAAGGCATTACAATGAGCAGTTCTTC	CASSLRHYNEQFF	-	-	TRBV27	TRBJ2-1
TGTGCCAGCAGCGAGACAGCAATCCCAAATGAGGTCGGCAATCAGCCCCAGCATTTT	CASSETAIPNEVGNQPQHF	-	-	TRBV28	TRBJ1-5
TGTGCCAGCAGTGGAGGTAACCCTTCGGATGAGCAGTTCTTC	CASSGGNPSDEQFF	-	-	TRBV28	TRBJ2-1
TGTGCCAGCAGTTACCTGGCAGGGAGCTACGAGCAGTACTTC	CASSYLAGSYEQYF	-	-	TRBV6-5	TRBJ2-7
TGTGCCAGCAGCTCCGGGACTAGCGGGAGTTACGAGCAGTACTTC	CASSSGTSGSYEQYF	TRBD2	-	TRBV7-2	TRBJ2-7
TGTGCCAGCAGCTTAGACGGCGGGACGACAGATACGCAGTATTTT	CASSLDGGTTDTQYF	-	-	TRBV7-2	TRBJ2-3
TGTGCCAGCAGTGAAACGACAGATACCAGCTATGGCTACACCTTC	CASSETTDTSYGYTF	-	-	TRBV6-1	TRBJ1-2
TGTGCCAGCAGCCCCCCCCTGAGAAGCTACACCGGGGAGCTGTTTTTT	CASSPPLRSYTGELFF	-	-	TRBV7-6	TRBJ2-2
TGTGCCAGCAGTTCGGACAGCTACGAGCAGTACTTC	CASSSDSYEQYF	-	-	TRBV28	TRBJ2-7
TGTGCCAGCAGTCTTGGGGTTAATGAGCAGTTCTTC	CASSLGVNEQFF	-	-	TRBV27	TRBJ2-1
TGTGCCTGGAGTACCATAGTGCCTTCCTACGAGCAGTACTTC	CAWSTIVPSYEQYF	-	-	TRBV30	TRBJ2-7
TGTGCCAGCAGCGACAGGGTACGCTATGGCTACACCTTC	CASSDRVRYGYTF	TRBD1	-	TRBV7-9	TRBJ1-2
TGTGCCAGCAGTCCCAGGACTAGCGGTGACAATGAGCAGTTCTTC	CASSPRTSGDNEQFF	TRBD2	-	TRBV28	TRBJ2-1
TGTGCCAGCAGCCCGACGACAGGGAATAATGAAAAACTGTTTTTT	CASSPTTGNNEKLFF	TRBD1	-	TRBV7-8	TRBJ1-4
TGTGCCAGCAGTGAGGCGGAGATCTACAAAAATGAGCAGTTCTTC	CASSEAEIYKNEQFF	-	-	TRBV27	TRBJ2-1
TGTGCCAGCAGCCGCCCGGGGGGAGAGACCCAGTACTTC	CASSRPGGETQYF	TRBD2	-	TRBV7-9	TRBJ2-5
TGTGCCAGCAGTAATACACCAACCACCACCTACGAGCAGTACTTC	CASSNTPTTTYEQYF	-	-	TRBV6-5	TRBJ2-7
TGTGCCAGCAGCCCGCTAGGACAGGGGCATGGGGAGCAGTACTTC	CASSPLGQGHGEQYF	TRBD1	-	TRBV13	TRBJ2-7
TGTGCCAGCAGTGAACAGTCAGGGCTAGACGAAAAACTGTTTTTT	CASSEQSGLDEKLFF	-	-	TRBV25-1	TRBJ1-4
TGTGCCAGCAGTTACGATGGGGCAGCCCTCCAAGAGACCCAGTACTTC	CASSYDGAALQETQYF	-	-	TRBV6-5	TRBJ2-5
TGTGCCAGCAGTGAGGGGGACGCAACACTTGGTGAAAAACTGTTTTTT	CASSEGDATLGEKLFF	-	-	TRBV2	TRBJ1-4
TGTGCCAGCACCAATGGGGCTTCAGGGCCCCGCTCCTACGAGCAGTACTTC	CASTNGASGPRSYEQYF	-	-	TRBV5-5	TRBJ2-7
TGCAGCGTTGTAGAAACCGGGGAGCTGTTTTTT	CSVVETGELFF	-	-	TRBV29-1	TRBJ2-2
TGTGCCAGCAGTTTATTCGGGACAGGTCAGCATTTT	CASSLFGTGQHF	TRBD1	-	TRBV28	TRBJ1-5
TGTGCCACACGGACGGGGAACACTGAAGCTTTCTTT	CATRTGNTEAFF	-	-	TRBV27	TRBJ1-1